The entry below gives a single T cell receptor beta chain sequence along with its context. This record belongs to a study of blood T cells in healthy people across ages. The authors ran a second PCR of about 7 to 11 cycles using a sample-barcoded 5' primer and a J-beta primer mix. From the 5' RACE reads, TCRdb called clonotypes with MiXCR, one entry per CDR3 protein. Seen here are some 710,000 distinct CDR3 sequences, around 50% observed once, and the top ten hold around a sixth. CDR3 length: 17 amino acids. Germline V gene sequence: CDR1 SGHRS, CDR2 YFSETQ. The chain uses TRBV5-1 and TRBJ2-4; TRBD2 agrees at 12 bases. Matching the DNA end better, TRBJ2-7 makes the J call doubtful. Sequenced: blood. The receptor was isolated from an older man in good health. CDR3 in amino acids: CASSLGTSGVSSYEQYF. The CDR3 DNA sequence: TGCGCCAGCAGCTTGGGGACTAGCGGGGTGAGCTCCTACGAGCAGTACTTC.